The rows below give T cell receptor beta chains drawn from one sample of a study of blood T cell repertoires in COVID-19. This table comes from immunoSEQ multiplex PCR, and its TCRdb copy is limited to in-frame clones, with some not included. Of 150,000 to 200,000 clones in the sample, around four fifths are singletons; the top ten hold over 5%. The specimen was PBMCs or T cells enriched from blood (not recorded which). The receptors shown here come from a man in his 70s who had been exposed to COVID-19. Each CDR3 is given with its conserved first and last residue. The D gene is left open where the match is weak. Size values are once, few and many counts, or a class for expanded clones, and some rows have none.

v_call	clone_size	d_call	j_call	cdr3_nt	cdr3_aa
TRBV5-1	NA	TRBD2	TRBJ2-1	TGCGCCAGCAGCCGCGGACTAGCGGGATACAATGAGCAGTTCTTC	CASSRGLAGYNEQFF
TRBV5-1	NA	TRBD2	TRBJ2-5	TGCGCCAGCAGCTTGGTCCTAGCGGGGACGGGGGAGACCCAGTACTTC	CASSLVLAGTGETQYF
TRBV2	NA	NA	TRBJ2-3	TGTGCCAGCAGTGAAGCAAGCGGAACGCAGTATTTT	CASSEASGTQYF
TRBV5-3	NA	NA	TRBJ1-2	TGTGCCAGAAGCCGAGCGCGATATGGCTACACCTTC	CARSRARYGYTF
TRBV14	NA	TRBD1	TRBJ1-2	TGTGCCAGCAGCCAAGGACAGGGAAGCGGTGGCTACACCTTC	CASSQGQGSGGYTF
TRBV5-4	NA	TRBD1	TRBJ2-2	TGTGCCAGCAGCAAAAACGGACAGGGGAACACCGGGGAGCTGTTTTTT	CASSKNGQGNTGELFF
TRBV19	NA	TRBD1	TRBJ1-5	TGTGCCAGTAGACAGGGGCTCTCGAATCAGCCCCAGCATTTT	CASRQGLSNQPQHF
TRBV6-2/TRBV6-3	NA	TRBD2	TRBJ2-2	TGTGCCAGCAGTTCCCGGGGGGGCCCGAACACCGGGGAGCTGTTTTTT	CASSSRGGPNTGELFF
TRBV27	NA	TRBD1	TRBJ1-6	TGTGCCAGCAGTTCCTCCGGGACAGGGGGTATTAGGTCACCCCTCCACTTT	CASSSSGTGGIRSPLHF
TRBV2	NA	TRBD1	TRBJ2-1	TGTGCCAGCAAGGCCAGGGGGAACGCCTACAATGAGCAGTTCTTC	CASKARGNAYNEQFF
TRBV3-1/TRBV3-2	NA	TRBD1	TRBJ1-2	TGTGCCAGCAGCCTACAGGGGGCTGTTGATGGCTACACCTTC	CASSLQGAVDGYTF
TRBV27	NA	NA	TRBJ1-4	TGTGCCAGCACCGCAGGAGGGGGAGGGGAAAAACTGTTTTTT	CASTAGGGGEKLFF
TRBV28	NA	NA	TRBJ1-6	TGTGCCAGCAGTTCTCAGGACGGCGGGGGGAATTCACCCCTCCACTTT	CASSSQDGGGNSPLHF
TRBV18	NA	NA	TRBJ1-1	TGTGCCAGCTCACCTCAGGGGAGGAACACTGAAGCTTTCTTT	CASSPQGRNTEAFF
TRBV6-2/TRBV6-3	once	NA	TRBJ2-1	TGTGCCAGCAGTTACTCGGGGGGACGGCCCTACAATGAGCAGTTCTTC	CASSYSGGRPYNEQFF
TRBV4-3	once	TRBD1	TRBJ2-7	TGCGCCAGCAGCCAGCGAATAGGACAGGAACCTTCCTACGAGCAGTACTTC	CASSQRIGQEPSYEQYF
TRBV25-1	NA	NA	TRBJ1-6	TGTGCCAGCAGTGTCCTTTTCTCTAATTCACCCCTCCACTTT	CASSVLFSNSPLHF
TRBV3-1/TRBV3-2	NA	NA	TRBJ1-6	TGTGCCAGCAGCCATCCGGGTCCCAGATTCTCCTATAATTCACCCCTCCACTTT	CASSHPGPRFSYNSPLHF
TRBV30	NA	NA	TRBJ2-1	TGTGCCTGGACCCCGAACTTGGGGGGGCTTGAGCAGTTCTTC	CAWTPNLGGLEQFF
TRBV6-5	NA	NA	TRBJ2-3	TGTGCCACACGCTCACCGGGCACAGATACGCAGTATTTT	CATRSPGTDTQYF
TRBV30	NA	NA	TRBJ2-7	TGTGCCTGGAATTGGGTGGGCGGGGAATCGCAGTACTTC	CAWNWVGGESQYF
TRBV27	NA	TRBD1	TRBJ1-1	TGTGCCAGCAGTTCCTTCCCAATGGACAGGGGGCGCCCGGCCGACACTGAAGCTTTCTTT	CASSSFPMDRGRPADTEAFF
TRBV6-5	few	NA	TRBJ1-1	TGTGCCAGCAGTCAGGGTTCCATGAACACTGAAGCTTTCTTT	CASSQGSMNTEAFF
TRBV5-4	NA	NA	TRBJ1-1	TGTGCCAGCAGCTTGGCGGGGGTAAGGAACACTGAAGCTTTCTTT	CASSLAGVRNTEAFF
TRBV19	NA	NA	TRBJ1-5	TGTGCCAGTAGTCGGCAGGGAAATCAGCCCCAGCATTTT	CASSRQGNQPQHF
TRBV5-1	once	NA	TRBJ1-1	TGCGCCAGCAGCTTGGGACAGAGGAACACTGAAGCTTTCTTT	CASSLGQRNTEAFF
TRBV27	NA	NA	TRBJ2-7	TGTGCCAGCAGTTCCCATCAGGGCTACGAGCAGTACTTC	CASSSHQGYEQYF
TRBV5-1	NA	NA	TRBJ1-2	TGCGCCAGCAGCTTGGGGGCTGTCTATGGCTACACCTTC	CASSLGAVYGYTF
TRBV6-1	NA	NA	TRBJ1-6	TGTGCCAGCAGTGAAGTATTCGGGAATTCACCCCTCCACTTT	CASSEVFGNSPLHF
TRBV18	NA	TRBD1	TRBJ1-2	TGTGCCAGCTCACCACGTACCTCCGGGACAGGGGGCGCATCAACCTTC	CASSPRTSGTGGASTF